The table lists the clone carrying this T cell receptor beta chain with a count of one. What it recognizes is unknown. The data were obtained in a study of blood T cells in healthy people across ages. Overall study results and limits: Higher naive T cell percentage went strongly together with higher TCR beta diversity.

Primers used in a second PCR of about 7 to 12 cycles were a sample-barcoded 5' primer and a J-beta primer mix. Each of the cDNA molecules was tagged by a template-switch adaptor with 12 random nucleotides. At least 3 million CDR3-containing paired-end reads were obtained per sample. Using its own MiXCR run on the 5' RACE reads, TCRdb lists one record per CDR3 protein. The profile shows 1.6 million or so distinct CDR3 sequences, roughly 32% of them singletons. The sequenced sample was blood. The TCR sequence derives from a woman aged 25-40 years in good health.

The CDR3: CASTGESRNTEAFF. CDR3 in DNA: TGTGCCAGCACCGGGGAGTCTAGGAACACTGAAGCTTTCTTT. This chain links TRBV6-1 with TRBJ1-1; D remains unclear. Germline V CDR1 and CDR2: MNHNS, SASEGT. V lost 7 bases to trimming and J lost 1 base, with 13 bases between them. This CDR3 has 14 amino acids.